These 6 T cell receptor beta chains came from one sample sequenced in a study of CD8 T cells in ankylosing spondylitis (dated by TCRdb to the late 2010s). Beyond this particular receptor, the publication reports: Blood from ankylosing spondylitis patients appeared to be characterized by a TCR beta motif composed of eight or nine highly homologous amino acid variants.

Library creation used 5' RACE. TCRdb lists the instrument as Illumina HiSeq 2500. TCRdb's own reprocessing of the public reads used fastp at Q25 and MiXCR and kept productive beta chains. Each CDR3 protein appears once, grouped with its most common genes and DNA. The sample table lists around 890,000 distinct CDR3 sequences, about an eighth of them with a count of one. The ten largest clones capture under 0.6% of the sample. The antigens these receptors bind are not known. Sample: blood, either unsorted or a sorted T cell fraction (not recorded which). These receptor sequences come from a male donor with ankylosing spondylitis.

This clonotype was counted between two and nine times. The chain employs TRBV20-1 and TRBJ2-3; 10 bases fit TRBD1. Looked up from germline, CDR1 is DFQATT and CDR2 is SNEGSKA (reference sequence). With 4 bases clipped from V and 4 bases from J, the junction kept 8 bases outside the gene matches. This CDR3 region has 15 residues. The CDR3 DNA follows: TGCAGTGCTACCCGGAGACAGGGGGCCTCAGATACGCAGTATTTT. Translation: CSATRRQGASDTQYF.

This chain joins TRBV11-2 and TRBJ2-7; the D is unclear. CDR3 length: 12 amino acids. V was pared by 5 bases and J by 4 bases, with 9 bases between. Looked up from germline, CDR1 is SGHAT and CDR2 is FQNNGV. CDR3 DNA sequence: TGTGCCAGCAGCAAACCTTTATACGAGCAGTACTTC. Protein sequence: CASSKPLYEQYF. Full variable domain (rest looked up from reference TRBV11-2 and TRBJ2-7): EAGVAQSPRYKIIEKRQSVAFWCNPISGHATLYWYQQILGQGPKLLIQFQNNGVVDDSQLPKDRFSAERLKGVDSTLKIQPAKLEDSAVYLCASSKPLYEQYFGPGTRLTVT.

This clonotype has a handful of counts. The rearrangement links TRBV5-1 to TRBJ1-1; D is possibly TRBD1 (5 bases). The V end lost 4 bases, the J end lost 3 bases, and 19 bases lay between the germline ends. The CDR3 runs to 16 residues. Germline assignment: CDR1 SGHRS and CDR2 YFSETQ. CDR3 in DNA: TGCGCCAGCAGCATGATCGGGGGTAGGGGAGACACTGAAGCTTTCTTT. Protein product: CASSMIGGRGDTEAFF. Combining the CDR3 with reference TRBV5-1 and TRBJ1-1 gives the whole variable domain KAGVTQTPRYLIKTRGQQVTLSCSPISGHRSVSWYQQTPGQGLQFLFEYFSETQRNKGNFPGRFSGRQFSNSRSEMNVSTLELGDSALYLCASSMIGGRGDTEAFFGQGTRLTVV.

The genes are TRBV20-1 and TRBJ2-7; TRBD1 agrees at 8 bases. V shed 6 bases and J 2 bases; nucleotides not matched to a gene: 6. There are 13 residues in the CDR3. Germline CDR1 DFQATT, CDR2 SNEGSKA (reference sequence). For the CDR3, the DNA is TGCAGTGCCGTGACAGGGGCCCCCTACGAGCAGTACTTC. Translation: CSAVTGAPYEQYF.

The chain has TRBV7-9 and TRBJ2-3; D unclear. Germline CDR1 SEHNR, CDR2 FQNEAQ (reference sequence). V shed 8 bases and J shed 0 bases, with 12 bases lying between them. This CDR3 comprises 14 residues. CDR3 nucleotides: TGTGCCAGCGACTCTGTCTGGAGCACAGATACGCAGTATTTT. Protein: CASDSVWSTDTQYF.

This clonotype occurred a few times. The J gene is TRBJ1-2, the V gene TRBV20-1; no clear D gene. V gave up 4 bases and J gave up 4 bases, with 10 bases separating them. The length of the CDR3 is 12 residues. Germline-derived CDR1 and CDR2 are DFQATT and SNEGSKA (reference sequence). DNA for the CDR3: TGCAGTGCTACGACTGGGCTCTATGGCTACACCTTC. Protein: CSATTGLYGYTF.